This T cell receptor beta chain was profiled in a study of blood T cell repertoires in COVID-19. Some clones are missing from TCRdb's copy, which holds only in-frame ones; the method was immunoSEQ multiplex PCR. The data show some 220,000 clones, around 80% seen once. This sequence originates from a human donor in a cohort sampled during active COVID-19. Material: peripheral blood.

In DNA form, the CDR3 reads TGTGCCAGCAGCTCGGGACAGGGGGCCGAGCAGTACTTC. Translating gives CASSSGQGAEQYF. This chain joins TRBV7-9 and TRBJ2-7; TRBD1 matches 12 bases. Trimming cost V 4 bases and J 6 bases; bases outside gene matches: 1. CDR3 length: 13 amino acids. CDR1 and CDR2 from the germline V gene are SEHNR and FQNEAQ (reference sequence).